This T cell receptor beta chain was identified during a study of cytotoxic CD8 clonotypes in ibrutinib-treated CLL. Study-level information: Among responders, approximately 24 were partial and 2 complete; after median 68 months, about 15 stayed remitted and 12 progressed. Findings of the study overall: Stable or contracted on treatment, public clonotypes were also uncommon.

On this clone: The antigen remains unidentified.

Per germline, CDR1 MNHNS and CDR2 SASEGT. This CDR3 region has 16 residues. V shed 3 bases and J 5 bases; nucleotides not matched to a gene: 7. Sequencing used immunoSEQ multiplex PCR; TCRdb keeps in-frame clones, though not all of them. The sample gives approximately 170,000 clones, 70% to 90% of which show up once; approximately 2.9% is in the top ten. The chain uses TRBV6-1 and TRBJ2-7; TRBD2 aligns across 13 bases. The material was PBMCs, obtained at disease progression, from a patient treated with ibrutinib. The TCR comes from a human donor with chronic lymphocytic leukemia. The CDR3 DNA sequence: TGTGCCAGCAGTGATTCGTGGACTAGCGGGAGACACGAGCAGTACTTC. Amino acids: CASSDSWTSGRHEQYF.